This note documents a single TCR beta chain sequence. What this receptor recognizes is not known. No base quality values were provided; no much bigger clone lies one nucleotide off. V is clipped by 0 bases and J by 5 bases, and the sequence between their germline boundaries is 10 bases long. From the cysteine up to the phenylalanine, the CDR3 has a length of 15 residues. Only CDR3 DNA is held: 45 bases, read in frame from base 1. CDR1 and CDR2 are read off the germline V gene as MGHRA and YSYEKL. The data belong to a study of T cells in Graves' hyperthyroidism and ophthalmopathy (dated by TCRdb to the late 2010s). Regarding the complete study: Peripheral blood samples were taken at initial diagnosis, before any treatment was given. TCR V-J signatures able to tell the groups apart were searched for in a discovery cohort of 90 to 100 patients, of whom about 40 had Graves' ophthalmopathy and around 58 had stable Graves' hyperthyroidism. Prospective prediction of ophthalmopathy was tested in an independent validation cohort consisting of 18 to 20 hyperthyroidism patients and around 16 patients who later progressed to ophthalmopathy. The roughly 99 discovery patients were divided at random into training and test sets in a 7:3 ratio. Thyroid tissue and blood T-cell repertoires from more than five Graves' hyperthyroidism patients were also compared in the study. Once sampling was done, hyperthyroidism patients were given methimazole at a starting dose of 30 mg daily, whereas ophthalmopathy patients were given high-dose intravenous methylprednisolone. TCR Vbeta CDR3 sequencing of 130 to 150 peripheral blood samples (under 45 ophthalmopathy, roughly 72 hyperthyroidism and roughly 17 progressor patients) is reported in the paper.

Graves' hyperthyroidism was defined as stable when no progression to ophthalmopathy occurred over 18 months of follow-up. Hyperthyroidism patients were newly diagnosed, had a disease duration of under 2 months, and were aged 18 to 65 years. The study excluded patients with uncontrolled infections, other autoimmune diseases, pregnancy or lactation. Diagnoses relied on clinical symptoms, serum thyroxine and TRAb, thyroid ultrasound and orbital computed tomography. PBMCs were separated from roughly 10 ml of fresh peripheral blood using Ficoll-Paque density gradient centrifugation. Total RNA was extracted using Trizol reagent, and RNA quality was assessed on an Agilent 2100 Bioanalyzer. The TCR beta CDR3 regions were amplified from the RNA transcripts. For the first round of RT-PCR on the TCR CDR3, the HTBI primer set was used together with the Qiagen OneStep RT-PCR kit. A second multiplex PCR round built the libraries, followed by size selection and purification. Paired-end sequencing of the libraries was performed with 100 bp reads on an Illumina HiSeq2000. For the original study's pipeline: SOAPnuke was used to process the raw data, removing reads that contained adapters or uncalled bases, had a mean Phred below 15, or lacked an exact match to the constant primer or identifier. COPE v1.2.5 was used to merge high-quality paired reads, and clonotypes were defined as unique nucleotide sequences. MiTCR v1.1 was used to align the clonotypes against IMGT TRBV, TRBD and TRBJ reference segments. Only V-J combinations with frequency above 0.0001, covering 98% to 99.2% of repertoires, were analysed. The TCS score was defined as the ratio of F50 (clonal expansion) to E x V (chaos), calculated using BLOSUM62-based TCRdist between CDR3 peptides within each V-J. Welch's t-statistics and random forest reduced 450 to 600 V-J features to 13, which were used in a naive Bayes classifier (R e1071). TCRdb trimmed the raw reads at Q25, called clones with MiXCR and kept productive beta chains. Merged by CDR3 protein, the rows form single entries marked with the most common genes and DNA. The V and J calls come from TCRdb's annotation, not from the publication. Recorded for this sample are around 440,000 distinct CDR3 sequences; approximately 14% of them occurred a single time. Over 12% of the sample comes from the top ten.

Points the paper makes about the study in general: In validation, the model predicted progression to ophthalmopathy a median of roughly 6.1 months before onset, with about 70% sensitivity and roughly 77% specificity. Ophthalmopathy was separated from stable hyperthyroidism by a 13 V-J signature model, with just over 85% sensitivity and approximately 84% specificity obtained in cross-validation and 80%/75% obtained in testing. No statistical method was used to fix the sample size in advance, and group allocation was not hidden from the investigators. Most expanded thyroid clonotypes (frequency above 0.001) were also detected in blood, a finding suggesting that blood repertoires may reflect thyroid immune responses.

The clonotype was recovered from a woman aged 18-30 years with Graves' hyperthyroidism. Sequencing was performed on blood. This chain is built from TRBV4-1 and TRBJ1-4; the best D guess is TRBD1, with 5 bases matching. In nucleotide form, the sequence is TGCGCCAGCAGCCAAGATTTCGCAGGGAATGAAAAACTGTTTTTT. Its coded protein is CASSQDFAGNEKLFF.